This entry is about one TCR beta chain. Seattle researchers signed up patients amid active infection and tracked them longitudinally. CDR1 SEHNR and CDR2 FQNEAQ come from the germline V gene (reference sequence). With V trimmed by 5 bases and J by 6 bases, 5 bases remained unmatched. The CDR3 is 13 residues long. Repertoires were generated with immunoSEQ multiplex PCR, while TCRdb's copy carries only in-frame clones and drops some. The sample consists of 150,000 to 250,000 clones, 70% to 80% of them appearing once. This specimen comes from a study of blood T cell repertoires in COVID-19. Study overall: Spain, Italy and the United States supplied samples that represented acute and convalescent COVID-19. Sources were T cells, B-cell-depleted T cells, or PBMCs; the material itself was cDNA or gDNA.

Specimen: peripheral blood. This receptor was identified in a woman aged 40 to 50 with COVID-19, enrolled during active disease. The chain uses TRBV7-9 and TRBJ2-3, with 7 bases matching TRBD2. The CDR3 here is CASSQRGPDTQYF. CDR3 in DNA: TGTGCCAGCAGCCAGCGGGGCCCTGATACGCAGTATTTT.